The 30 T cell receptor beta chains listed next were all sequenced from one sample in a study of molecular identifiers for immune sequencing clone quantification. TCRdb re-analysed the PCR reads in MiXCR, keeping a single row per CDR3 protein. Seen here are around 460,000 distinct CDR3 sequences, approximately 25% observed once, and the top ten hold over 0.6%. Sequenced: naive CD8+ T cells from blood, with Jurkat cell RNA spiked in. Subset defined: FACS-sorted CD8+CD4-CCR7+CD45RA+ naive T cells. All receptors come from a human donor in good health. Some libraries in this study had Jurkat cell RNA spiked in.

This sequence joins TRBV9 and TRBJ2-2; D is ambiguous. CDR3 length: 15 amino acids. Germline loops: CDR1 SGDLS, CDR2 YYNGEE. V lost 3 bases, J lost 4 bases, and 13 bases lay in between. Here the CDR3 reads CASSDPSLGTGELFF. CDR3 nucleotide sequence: TGTGCCAGCAGCGACCCCTCCCTCGGCACCGGGGAGCTGTTTTTT.

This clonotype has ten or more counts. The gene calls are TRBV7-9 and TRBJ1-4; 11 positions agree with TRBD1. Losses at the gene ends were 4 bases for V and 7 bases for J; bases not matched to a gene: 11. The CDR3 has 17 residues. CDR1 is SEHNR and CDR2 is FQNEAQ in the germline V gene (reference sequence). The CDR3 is CASSSTAGTGGGEKLFF. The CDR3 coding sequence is TGTGCCAGCAGCTCAACGGCGGGGACAGGGGGAGGTGAAAAACTGTTTTTT.

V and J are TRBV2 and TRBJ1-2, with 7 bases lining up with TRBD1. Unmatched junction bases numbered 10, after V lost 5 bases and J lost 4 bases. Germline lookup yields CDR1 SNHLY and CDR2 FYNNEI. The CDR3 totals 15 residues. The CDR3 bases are TGTGCCAGCAGTCCATTTAGACAGGGATCCTATGGCTACACCTTC. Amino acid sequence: CASSPFRQGSYGYTF.

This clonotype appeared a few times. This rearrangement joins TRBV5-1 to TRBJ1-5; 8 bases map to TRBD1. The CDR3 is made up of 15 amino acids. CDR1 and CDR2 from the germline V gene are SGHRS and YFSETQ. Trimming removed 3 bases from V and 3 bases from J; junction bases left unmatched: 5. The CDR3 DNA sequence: TGCGCCAGCAGCTGGACAGGGTTGGACAATCAGCCCCAGCATTTT. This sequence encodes CASSWTGLDNQPQHF.

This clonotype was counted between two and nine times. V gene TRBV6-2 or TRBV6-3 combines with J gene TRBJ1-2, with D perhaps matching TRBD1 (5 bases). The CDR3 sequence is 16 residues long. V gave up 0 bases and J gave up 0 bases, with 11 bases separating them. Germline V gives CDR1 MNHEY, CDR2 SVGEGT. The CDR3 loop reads CASSYSTVDPNYGYTF. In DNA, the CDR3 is TGTGCCAGCAGTTACTCGACAGTGGATCCTAACTATGGCTACACCTTC.

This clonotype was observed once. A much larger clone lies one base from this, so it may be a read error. The CDR3: CATPGQLIYEQYF. CDR3 DNA sequence: TGTGCCACCCCTGGACAGTTGATCTACGAGCAGTACTTC. V is TRBV6-1 and J is TRBJ2-7, with D perhaps TRBD1 (6 bases). Germline assignment: CDR1 MNHNS and CDR2 SASEGT. CDR3 length: 13 residues. Trimming left V 10 bases short and J 3 bases short, with 16 bases between.

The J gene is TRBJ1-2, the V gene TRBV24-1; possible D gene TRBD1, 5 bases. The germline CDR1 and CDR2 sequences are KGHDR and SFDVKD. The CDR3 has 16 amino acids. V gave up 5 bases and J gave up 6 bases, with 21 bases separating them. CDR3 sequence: CATSGSRETLLNGYTF. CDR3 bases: TGTGCCACCAGTGGTTCCAGGGAAACTCTACTGAATGGCTACACCTTC.

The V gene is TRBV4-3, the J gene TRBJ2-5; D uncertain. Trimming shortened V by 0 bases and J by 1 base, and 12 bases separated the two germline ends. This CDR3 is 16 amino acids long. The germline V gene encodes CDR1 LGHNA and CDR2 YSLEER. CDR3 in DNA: TGCGCCAGCAGCCAAGATGTCGGGCAGACCCAAGAGACCCAGTACTTC. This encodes CASSQDVGQTQETQYF.

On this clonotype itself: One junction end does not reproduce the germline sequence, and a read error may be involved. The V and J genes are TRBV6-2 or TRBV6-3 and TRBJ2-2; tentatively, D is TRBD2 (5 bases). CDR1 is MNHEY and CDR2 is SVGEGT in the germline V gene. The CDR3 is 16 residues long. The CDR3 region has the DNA TGTGCCAGCAGGCCCTCCTCCGATCCGAACACCGGGGTGCTGTTTTTT. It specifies CASRPSSDPNTGVLFF.

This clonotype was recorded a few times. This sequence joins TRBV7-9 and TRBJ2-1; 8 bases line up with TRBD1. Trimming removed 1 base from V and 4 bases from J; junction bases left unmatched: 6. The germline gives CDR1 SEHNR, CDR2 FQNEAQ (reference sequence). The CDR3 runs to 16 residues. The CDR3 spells CASSLGGQGAYNEQFF. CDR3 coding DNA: TGTGCCAGCAGCTTAGGCGGTCAGGGGGCTTACAATGAGCAGTTCTTC.

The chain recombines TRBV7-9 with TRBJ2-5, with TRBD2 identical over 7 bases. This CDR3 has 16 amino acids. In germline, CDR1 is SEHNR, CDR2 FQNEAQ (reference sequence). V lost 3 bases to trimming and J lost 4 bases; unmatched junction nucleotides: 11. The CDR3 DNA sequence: TGTGCCAGCAGCTTCCAAGTCGTGGCTAGCGGAGAGACCCAGTACTTC. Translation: CASSFQVVASGETQYF. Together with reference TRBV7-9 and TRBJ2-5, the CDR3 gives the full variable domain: DTGVSQNPRHKITKRGQNVTFRCDPISEHNRLYWYRQTLGQGPEFLTYFQNEAQLEKSRLLSDRFSAERPKGSFSTLEIQRTEQGDSAMYLCASSFQVVASGETQYFGPGTRLLVL.

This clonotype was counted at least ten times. Here the CDR3 reads CASSVGGGTTYEQYF. In DNA form, the CDR3 reads TGTGCCAGCAGCGTAGGGGGGGGCACTACCTACGAGCAGTACTTC. The chain couples TRBV9 to TRBJ2-7, with a weak D call TRBD2 (7 bases). Per germline, CDR1 SGDLS and CDR2 YYNGEE. Trimming removed 0 bases at V and 2 bases at J, with 12 bases between. The CDR3 is made up of 15 amino acids.

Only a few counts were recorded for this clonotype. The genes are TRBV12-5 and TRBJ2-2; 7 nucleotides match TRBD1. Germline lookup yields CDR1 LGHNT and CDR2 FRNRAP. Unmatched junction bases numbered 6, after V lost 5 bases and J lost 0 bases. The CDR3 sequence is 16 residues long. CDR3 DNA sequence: TGTGCTAGTGGTGTCAGACAGGGACCGAACACCGGGGAGCTGTTTTTT. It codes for CASGVRQGPNTGELFF.

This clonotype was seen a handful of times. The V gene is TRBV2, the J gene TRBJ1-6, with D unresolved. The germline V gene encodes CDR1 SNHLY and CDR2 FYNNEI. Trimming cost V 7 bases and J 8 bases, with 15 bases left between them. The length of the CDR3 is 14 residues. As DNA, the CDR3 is TGTGCCAGCATTGCGTCATTCGGTTATTCACCCCTCCACTTT. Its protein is CASIASFGYSPLHF.

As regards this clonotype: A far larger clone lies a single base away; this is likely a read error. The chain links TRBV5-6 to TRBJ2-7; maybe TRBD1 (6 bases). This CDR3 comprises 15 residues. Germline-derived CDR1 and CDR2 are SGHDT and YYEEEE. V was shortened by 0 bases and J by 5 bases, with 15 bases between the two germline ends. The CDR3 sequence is CASSLGQGLGHEQYF. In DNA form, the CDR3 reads TGTGCCAGCAGCTTGGGGCAGGGGCTAGGACACGAGCAGTACTTC. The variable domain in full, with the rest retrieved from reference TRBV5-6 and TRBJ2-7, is DAGVTQSPTHLIKTRGQQVTLRCSPKSGHDTVSWYQQALGQGPQFIFQYYEEEERQRGNFPDRFSGHQFPNYSSELNVNALLLGDSALYLCASSLGQGLGHEQYFGPGTRLTVT.

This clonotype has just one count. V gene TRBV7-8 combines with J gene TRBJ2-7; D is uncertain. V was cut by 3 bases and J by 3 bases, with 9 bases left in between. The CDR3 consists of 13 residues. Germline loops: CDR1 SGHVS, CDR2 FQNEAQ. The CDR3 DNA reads TGTGCCAGCAGCTTCGAGAAAGGCTACGAGCAGTACTTC. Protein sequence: CASSFEKGYEQYF.

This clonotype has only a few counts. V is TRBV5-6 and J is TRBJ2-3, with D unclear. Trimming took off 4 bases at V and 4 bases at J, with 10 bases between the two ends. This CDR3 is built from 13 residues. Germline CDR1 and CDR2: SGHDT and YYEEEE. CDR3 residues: CASSLPSSDTQYF. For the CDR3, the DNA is TGTGCCAGCAGCCTCCCCTCCTCAGATACGCAGTATTTT.

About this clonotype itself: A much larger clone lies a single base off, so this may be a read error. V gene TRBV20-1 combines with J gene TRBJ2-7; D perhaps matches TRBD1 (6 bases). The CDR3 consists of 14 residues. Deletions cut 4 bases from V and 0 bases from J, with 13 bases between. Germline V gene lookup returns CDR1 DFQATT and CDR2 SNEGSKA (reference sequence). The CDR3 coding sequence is TGCAGTGCTAACGGACAGAAATACTCCTACGAGCAGTACTTC. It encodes CSANGQKYSYEQYF.

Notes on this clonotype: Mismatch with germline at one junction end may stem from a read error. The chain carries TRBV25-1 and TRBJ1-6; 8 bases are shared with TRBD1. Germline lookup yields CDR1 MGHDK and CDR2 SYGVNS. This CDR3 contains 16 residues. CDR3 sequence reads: CASSELDRDRNSPLYF. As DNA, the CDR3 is TGTGCCAGCAGTGAACTGGACAGGGATCGGAATTCACCCCTCTACTTT.

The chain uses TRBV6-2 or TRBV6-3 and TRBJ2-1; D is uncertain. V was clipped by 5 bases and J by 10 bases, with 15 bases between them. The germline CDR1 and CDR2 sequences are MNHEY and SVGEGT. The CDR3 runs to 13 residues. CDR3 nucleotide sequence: TGTGCCAGCAGTCCCACGGACGGCCGGGAGCAGTTCTTC. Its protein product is CASSPTDGREQFF.

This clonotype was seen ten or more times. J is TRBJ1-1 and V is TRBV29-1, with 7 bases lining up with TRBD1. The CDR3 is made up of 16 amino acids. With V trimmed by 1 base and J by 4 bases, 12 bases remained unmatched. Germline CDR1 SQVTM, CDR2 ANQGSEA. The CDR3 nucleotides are TGCAGCGTTGAAGGAGTCGACAGGGCGAGCGGCACTGAAGCTTTCTTT. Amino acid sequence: CSVEGVDRASGTEAFF.

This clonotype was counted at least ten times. This chain's CDR3 is CASSQAGTNTEAFF. The CDR3 DNA reads TGTGCCAGCAGCCAAGCAGGGACTAACACTGAAGCTTTCTTT. This chain links TRBV4-2 with TRBJ1-1; possible D gene TRBD1, 5 bases. Germline-derived CDR1 and CDR2 are LGHNA and YNFKEQ. This CDR3 is built from 14 residues. The V end lost 1 base, the J end lost 2 bases, and 8 bases lay between the germline ends.

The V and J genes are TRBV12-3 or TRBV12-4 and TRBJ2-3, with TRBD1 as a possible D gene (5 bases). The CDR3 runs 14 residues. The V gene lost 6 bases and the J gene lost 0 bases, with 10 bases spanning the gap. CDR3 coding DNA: TGTGCCAGCAGCCCACAGGCCAGCACAGATACGCAGTATTTT. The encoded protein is CASSPQASTDTQYF.

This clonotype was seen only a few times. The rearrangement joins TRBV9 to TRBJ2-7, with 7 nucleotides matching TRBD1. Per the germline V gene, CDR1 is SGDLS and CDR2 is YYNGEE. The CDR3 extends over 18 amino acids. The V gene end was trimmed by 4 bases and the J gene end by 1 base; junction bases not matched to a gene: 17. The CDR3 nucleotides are TGTGCCAGCAGCCCCACTGCTTTTACCGGGACAGAGTCCTACGAGCAGTACTTC. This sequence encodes CASSPTAFTGTESYEQYF.

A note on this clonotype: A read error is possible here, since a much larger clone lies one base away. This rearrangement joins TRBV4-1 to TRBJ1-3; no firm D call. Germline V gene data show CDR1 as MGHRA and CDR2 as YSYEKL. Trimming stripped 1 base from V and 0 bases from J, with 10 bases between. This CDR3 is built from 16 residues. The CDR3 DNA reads TGCGCCAGCAGCCAAGCGGCTCGAGCCTCTGGAAACACCATATATTTT. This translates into CASSQAARASGNTIYF.

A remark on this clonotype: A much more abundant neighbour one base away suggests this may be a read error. CDR3 protein: CASRLAVTAGVLTDTQYF. In DNA, the CDR3 is TGTGCCAGCAGATTAGCTGTGACGGCGGGAGTTCTTACAGATACGCAGTATTTT. The gene calls are TRBV7-6 and TRBJ2-3, with TRBD2 matching 7 bases. CDR3 length: 18 residues. Germline loops: CDR1 SGHVS, CDR2 FNYEAQ.

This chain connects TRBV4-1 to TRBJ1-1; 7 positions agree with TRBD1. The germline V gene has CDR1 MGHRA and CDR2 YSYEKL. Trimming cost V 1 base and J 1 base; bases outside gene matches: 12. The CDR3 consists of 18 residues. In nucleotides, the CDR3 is TGCGCCAGCAGCCAAGTAGGGTCCAGACAGGGTACGAACACTGAAGCTTTCTTT. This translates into CASSQVGSRQGTNTEAFF.

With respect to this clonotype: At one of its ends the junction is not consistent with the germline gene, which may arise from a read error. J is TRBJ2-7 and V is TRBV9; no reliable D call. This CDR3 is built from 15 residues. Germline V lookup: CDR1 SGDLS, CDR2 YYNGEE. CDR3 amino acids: CASSVESTFSHEQYF. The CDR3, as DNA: TGTGCCAGCAGCGTAGAAAGTACCTTCTCCCACGAGCAGTACTTC. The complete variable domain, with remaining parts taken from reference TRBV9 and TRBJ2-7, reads DSGVTQTPKHLITATGQRVTLRCSPRSGDLSVYWYQQSLDQGLQFLIQYYNGEERAKGNILERFSAQQFPDLHSELNLSSLELGDSALYFCASSVESTFSHEQYFGPGTRLTVT.

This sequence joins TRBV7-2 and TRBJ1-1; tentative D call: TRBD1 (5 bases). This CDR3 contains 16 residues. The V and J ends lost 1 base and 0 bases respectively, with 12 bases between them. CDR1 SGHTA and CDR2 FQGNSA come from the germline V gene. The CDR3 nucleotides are TGTGCCAGCAGCTTAGGTGGGGCGTACATGAACACTGAAGCTTTCTTT. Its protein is CASSLGGAYMNTEAFF.

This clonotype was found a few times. The CDR3 nucleotides are TGCAGTGCTAGAGTCGGGTCAGGACTAGCGGGTTACGAGCAGTACTTC. Protein product: CSARVGSGLAGYEQYF. The chain couples TRBV20-1 to TRBJ2-7, with TRBD2 identical over 11 bases. V gave up 1 base and J gave up 4 bases; unmatched junction bases: 9. From germline, CDR1 is DFQATT and CDR2 SNEGSKA (reference sequence). The CDR3 length is 16 residues.